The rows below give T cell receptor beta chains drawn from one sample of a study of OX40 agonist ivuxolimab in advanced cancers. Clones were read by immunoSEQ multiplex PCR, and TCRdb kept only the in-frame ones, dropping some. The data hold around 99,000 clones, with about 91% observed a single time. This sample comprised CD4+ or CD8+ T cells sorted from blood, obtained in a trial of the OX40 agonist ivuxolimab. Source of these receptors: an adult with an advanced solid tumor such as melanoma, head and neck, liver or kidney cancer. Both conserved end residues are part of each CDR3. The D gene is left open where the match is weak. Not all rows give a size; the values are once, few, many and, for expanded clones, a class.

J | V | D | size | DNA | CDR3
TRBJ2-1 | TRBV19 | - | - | TGTGCCAGTAGTATAGATTTCCAGATCGATGAGCAGTTCTTC | CASSIDFQIDEQFF
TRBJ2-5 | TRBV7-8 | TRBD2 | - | TGTGCCAGCAGCTTAGAAGCTAGCGGGAACGGAGAGACCCAGTACTTC | CASSLEASGNGETQYF
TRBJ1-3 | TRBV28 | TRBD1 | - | TGTGCCAGCAGAGAACAGGGGTTGCTGACTGGAAACACCATATATTTT | CASREQGLLTGNTIYF
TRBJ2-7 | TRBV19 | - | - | TGTGCCAGTAGTGACCAAAGGGGAGCCTACGAGCAGTACTTC | CASSDQRGAYEQYF
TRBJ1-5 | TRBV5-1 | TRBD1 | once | TGCGCCAGCAGACCGACAGGGAATAGCAATCAGCCCCAGCATTTT | CASRPTGNSNQPQHF
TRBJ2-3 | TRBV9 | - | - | TGTGCCAGCAGCGTTGGAACTAGTACTAGCACAGATACGCAGTATTTT | CASSVGTSTSTDTQYF
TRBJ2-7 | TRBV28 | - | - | TGTGCCAGCAGACCAGGGAGAGGCTCCTACGAGCAGTACTTC | CASRPGRGSYEQYF
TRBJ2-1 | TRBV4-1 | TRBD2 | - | TGCGCCAGCAGCCAAGTCGGGGTAGCGGGACGTAATCCCAGCTCCTACAATGAGCAGTTCTTC | CASSQVGVAGRNPSSYNEQFF
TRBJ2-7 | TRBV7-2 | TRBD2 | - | TGTGCCAGCAGCTTTCCCCCTCCGGGACTAGCGGCGTCCGAGCAGTACTTC | CASSFPPPGLAASEQYF
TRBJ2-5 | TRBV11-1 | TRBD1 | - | TGTGCCAGCAGCCGAGGACAGGGGGCAGAGACCCAGTACTTC | CASSRGQGAETQYF
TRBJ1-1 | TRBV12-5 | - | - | TGTGCTAGTGGTTCGCCGACGAACACTGAAGCTTTCTTT | CASGSPTNTEAFF
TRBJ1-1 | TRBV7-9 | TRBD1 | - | TGTGCCAGCAGCACGACAGGGACTGAAGCTTTCTTT | CASSTTGTEAFF
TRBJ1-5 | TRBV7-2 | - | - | TGTGCCAGCAGCTTATCGGGACGTAGCAATCAGCCCCAGCATTTT | CASSLSGRSNQPQHF
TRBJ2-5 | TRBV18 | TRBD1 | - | TGTGCCAGCTCAACGAGCTGGGACAGTAAAGAGACCCAGTACTTC | CASSTSWDSKETQYF
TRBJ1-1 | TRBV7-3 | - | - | TGTGCCAGCAGCTTAAAGGGGATGAACACTGAAGCTTTCTTT | CASSLKGMNTEAFF
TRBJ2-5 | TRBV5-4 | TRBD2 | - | TGTGCCAGCAGCTTGGTCGCTAGCGGGAGTGAGACCCAGTACTTC | CASSLVASGSETQYF
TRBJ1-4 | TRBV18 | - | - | TGTGCCAGCTCACGGGATCTCTCAACTAATGAAAAACTGTTTTTT | CASSRDLSTNEKLFF
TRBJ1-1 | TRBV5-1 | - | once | TGCGCCAGCAGCTCTGACTGGGAGAACACTGAAGCTTTCTTT | CASSSDWENTEAFF
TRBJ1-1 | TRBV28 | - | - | TGTGCCAGCAGTTTCGACGGGGGGAGGGGAGCTTTCTTT | CASSFDGGRGAFF
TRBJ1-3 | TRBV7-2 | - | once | TGTGCCAGCAGCTTAGTTGTAGGATCTGGAAACACCATATATTTT | CASSLVVGSGNTIYF
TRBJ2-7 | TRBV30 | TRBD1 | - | TGTGCCTGGAGAGACCCTACCCACAGGGGGCCGCGCTACGAGCAGTACTTC | CAWRDPTHRGPRYEQYF
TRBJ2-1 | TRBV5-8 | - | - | TGTGCCAGCAGCTTAGGCCCGTTCTTC | CASSLGPFF
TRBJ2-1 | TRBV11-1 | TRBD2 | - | TGTGCCAGCAGCTTAGCTTATCGGGAGGATGAGCAGTTCTTC | CASSLAYREDEQFF
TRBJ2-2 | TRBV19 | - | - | TGTGCCAGTAAGGGGAGGGGGCCCGCCGGGGAGCTGTTTTTT | CASKGRGPAGELFF
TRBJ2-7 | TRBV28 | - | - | TGTGCCAGCAAGGTAGGGGGGGCTAATCTCTACGAGCAGTACTTC | CASKVGGANLYEQYF
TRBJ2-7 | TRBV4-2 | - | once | TGTGCCAGCAGCCAAGATATTGTGCAGTACTTC | CASSQDIVQYF
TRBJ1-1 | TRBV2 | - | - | TGTGCCAGCAATCTAGGTGGAGGGAGAAACACTGAAGCTTTCTTT | CASNLGGGRNTEAFF